The rows below give T cell receptor beta chains drawn from one sample of a study of blood T cell repertoires in COVID-19. Sequenced by immunoSEQ multiplex PCR; TCRdb stores in-frame clones only, minus some. The table lists 400,000 to 450,000 clones, more than 80% of them singletons. Specimen: PBMCs or T cells enriched from blood (not recorded which). These TCRs come from a man younger than 45 who had recovered from COVID-19. CDR3s include the opening cysteine and the closing phenylalanine or tryptophan. Fields, in order: V gene, clone size, J gene, D gene, CDR3 protein, CDR3 DNA. The D gene is left open where the match is weak. Rows may omit the clone size; those that give it use once, few, many or a size class.

>TRBV24-1|.|TRBJ1-2|TRBD1
CATSDTGTGDSAGYTF
TGTGCCACCAGTGACACCGGGACAGGGGATTCGGCTGGCTACACCTTC
>TRBV4-1|.|TRBJ2-1|.
CASSHPGASGYNEQFF
TGCGCCAGCAGCCACCCGGGGGCTAGCGGCTACAATGAGCAGTTCTTC
>TRBV19|.|TRBJ1-1|.
CASSIQGLGKAEAFF
TGTGCCAGTAGCATTCAGGGGCTGGGAAAAGCTGAAGCTTTCTTT
>TRBV27|.|TRBJ1-2|TRBD1
CASSFLLFLGQGGGYTF
TGTGCCAGCAGTTTTCTGCTTTTTTTGGGACAGGGTGGTGGCTACACCTTC
>TRBV12-3/TRBV12-4|.|TRBJ2-7|.
CASSLGLYEQYF
TGTGCCAGCAGTTTAGGGCTTTACGAGCAGTACTTC
>TRBV9|once|TRBJ2-7|.
CASSHSRTVSYEQYF
TGTGCCAGCAGCCATTCAAGGACAGTTTCCTACGAGCAGTACTTC
>TRBV2|.|TRBJ2-1|.
CASSGPGNEQFF
TGTGCCAGCAGTGGGCCGGGGAATGAGCAGTTCTTC
>TRBV3-1/TRBV3-2|.|TRBJ1-2|.
CASSHSYGYTF
TGTGCCAGCAGCCATAGCTATGGCTACACCTTC
>TRBV28|.|TRBJ2-7|.
CASSFGPGPTYEQYF
TGTGCCAGCAGTTTTGGGCCAGGGCCAACCTACGAGCAGTACTTC
>TRBV3-1/TRBV3-2|.|TRBJ2-2|.
CASSQGRVGVNTGELFF
TGTGCCAGCAGCCAAGGTAGAGTGGGAGTGAACACCGGGGAGCTGTTTTTT
>TRBV28|.|TRBJ1-2|.
CASGSGSEYGYTF
TGTGCCAGCGGTTCAGGGTCTGAATATGGCTACACCTTC
>TRBV7-6|.|TRBJ1-4|TRBD1
CASSLGGTGEKLFF
TGTGCCAGCAGCTTAGGGGGGACAGGGGAAAAACTGTTTTTT
>TRBV13|.|TRBJ2-7|.
CASSFRTRLSRRDYEQYF
TGTGCCAGCAGCTTCAGGACTCGTCTGTCACGGAGGGACTACGAGCAGTACTTC
>TRBV30|.|TRBJ2-1|TRBD2
CAWGLAGAEQFF
TGTGCCTGGGGACTAGCGGGGGCGGAGCAGTTCTTC
>TRBV6-6|once|TRBJ2-7|.
CASSYEETAEYYEQYF
TGTGCCAGCAGTTACGAGGAGACAGCTGAATACTACGAGCAGTACTTC
>TRBV12-3/TRBV12-4|.|TRBJ2-7|.
CASSPGNYGEQYF
TGTGCCAGCAGTCCAGGGAACTACGGCGAGCAGTACTTC
>TRBV5-1|.|TRBJ2-1|TRBD2
CASSLLSGNYNEQFF
TGCGCCAGCAGCTTGCTAAGCGGGAACTACAATGAGCAGTTCTTC
>TRBV28|.|TRBJ1-5|.
CASSSFGVGQPQHF
TGTGCCAGCAGTTCCTTCGGGGTTGGGCAGCCCCAGCATTTT
>TRBV12-3/TRBV12-4|.|TRBJ2-7|.
CASRAEGVEQYF
TGTGCCAGCAGGGCTGAGGGGGTTGAGCAGTACTTC
>TRBV2|.|TRBJ2-1|TRBD2
CASSVLASGMYNEQFF
TGTGCCAGCAGTGTCCTTGCTAGCGGGATGTACAATGAGCAGTTCTTC
>TRBV27|.|TRBJ2-3|TRBD2
CATGTSGTDTQYF
TGTGCCACCGGGACTAGCGGCACAGATACGCAGTATTTT
>TRBV19|.|TRBJ1-2|.
CASSIQGSYGYTF
TGTGCCAGTAGTATACAGGGGAGCTATGGCTACACCTTC
>TRBV4-2|.|TRBJ2-3|TRBD2
CASSLTRAGGITDTQYF
TGTGCCAGCAGCTTAACTAGAGCGGGAGGCATCACAGATACGCAGTATTTT
>TRBV27|once|TRBJ1-5|.
CASSLWAGYGGNQPQHF
TGTGCCAGCAGTTTATGGGCGGGATACGGGGGCAATCAGCCCCAGCATTTT
>TRBV7-9|once|TRBJ2-5|.
CASSSYQETQYF
TGTGCCAGCAGCTCGTACCAAGAGACCCAGTACTTC
>TRBV28|once|TRBJ2-7|.
CASSFNRYYEQYF
TGTGCCAGCAGTTTTAACAGGTACTACGAGCAGTACTTC
>TRBV10-3|once|TRBJ2-2|TRBD1
CAISGQGDTGELFF
TGTGCCATCAGTGGACAGGGGGACACCGGGGAGCTGTTTTTT
>TRBV2|.|TRBJ2-1|TRBD2
CASSARTSGYNEQFF
TGTGCCAGCAGCGCTCGGACTAGCGGATACAATGAGCAGTTCTTC
>TRBV20-1|.|TRBJ1-2|.
CSAPGVDGYTF
TGCAGTGCTCCGGGGGTTGATGGCTACACCTTC
>TRBV7-9|once|TRBJ2-7|.
CASSFQGYEQYF
TGTGCCAGCAGCTTCCAGGGATACGAGCAGTACTTC
>TRBV19|.|TRBJ2-2|.
CASRLTGTNTGELFF
TGTGCCAGTCGCCTAACGGGGACAAACACCGGGGAGCTGTTTTTT
>TRBV3-1/TRBV3-2|.|TRBJ2-5|TRBD2
CASSQEISGRGETQYF
TGTGCCAGCAGCCAAGAAATTAGCGGGAGGGGAGAGACCCAGTACTTC
>TRBV28|.|TRBJ2-5|.
CASRAAARETQYF
TGTGCCAGCAGGGCGGCGGCCCGAGAGACCCAGTACTTC
>TRBV5-4|.|TRBJ2-4|.
CASSLALAKNIQYF
TGTGCCAGCAGCTTGGCCTTAGCCAAAAACATTCAGTACTTC
>TRBV7-9|.|TRBJ2-7|.
CASSPRDEQYF
TGTGCCAGCAGCCCCAGGGACGAGCAGTACTTC
>TRBV6-5|few|TRBJ2-7|TRBD1
CASRPSGQGYEQYF
TGTGCCAGCAGGCCATCGGGACAGGGCTACGAGCAGTACTTC
>TRBV30|.|TRBJ1-5|.
CAWSRTAGGQPQHF
TGTGCCTGGAGTCGCACGGCGGGGGGTCAGCCCCAGCATTTT
>TRBV16|.|TRBJ1-2|TRBD1
CASSLNTGASYGYTF
TGTGCCAGCAGCCTCAACACAGGGGCCTCCTATGGCTACACCTTC
>TRBV19|.|TRBJ1-1|.
CASSIWGVGTEAFF
TGTGCCAGTAGTATCTGGGGGGTCGGCACTGAAGCTTTCTTT
>TRBV30|.|TRBJ1-2|.
CATSKGVANYGYTF
TGTGCCACATCGAAGGGGGTAGCTAACTATGGCTACACCTTC
>TRBV3-1/TRBV3-2|.|TRBJ2-3|.
CASSPRLNTQYF
TGTGCCAGCAGCCCCCGGTTGAATACGCAGTATTTT
>TRBV19|.|TRBJ1-5|TRBD1
CASRGQGLSNQPQHF
TGTGCCAGTAGGGGACAGGGCTTAAGCAATCAGCCCCAGCATTTT
>TRBV19|.|TRBJ1-2|TRBD1
CASSPTSGQPLRYTF
TGTGCCAGTAGTCCCACATCGGGACAGCCTCTACGCTACACCTTC
>TRBV30|.|TRBJ2-1|TRBD1
CAGATVGGAGFF
TGTGCCGGGGCCACTGTAGGGGGCGCGGGGTTCTTC
>TRBV5-1|.|TRBJ2-1|.
CASRGQGNEQFF
TGCGCCAGCAGGGGGCAGGGAAATGAGCAGTTCTTC
>TRBV9|.|TRBJ2-7|.
CASSERADSYEQYF
TGTGCCAGCAGCGAGAGAGCGGACTCCTACGAGCAGTACTTC
>TRBV19|.|TRBJ1-2|.
CASSIRTADYGYTF
TGTGCCAGTAGTATAAGGACAGCCGACTATGGCTACACCTTC
>TRBV15|once|TRBJ1-5|TRBD1
CATSKGQGHSERSQHF
TGTGCCACCAGCAAAGGACAGGGCCACTCAGAAAGGTCCCAGCATTTT
>TRBV12-3/TRBV12-4|.|TRBJ2-3|.
CASMGLSTDTQYF
TGTGCCAGCATGGGACTGAGCACAGATACGCAGTATTTT
>TRBV12-5|.|TRBJ2-6|TRBD2
CASGTTSFPGANVLTF
TGTGCTAGTGGAACGACTAGCTTCCCCGGGGCCAACGTCCTGACTTTC
>TRBV6-5|.|TRBJ2-7|TRBD2
CASSLRTSEYYEQYF
TGTGCCAGCAGCCTGCGGACTAGCGAATACTACGAGCAGTACTTC